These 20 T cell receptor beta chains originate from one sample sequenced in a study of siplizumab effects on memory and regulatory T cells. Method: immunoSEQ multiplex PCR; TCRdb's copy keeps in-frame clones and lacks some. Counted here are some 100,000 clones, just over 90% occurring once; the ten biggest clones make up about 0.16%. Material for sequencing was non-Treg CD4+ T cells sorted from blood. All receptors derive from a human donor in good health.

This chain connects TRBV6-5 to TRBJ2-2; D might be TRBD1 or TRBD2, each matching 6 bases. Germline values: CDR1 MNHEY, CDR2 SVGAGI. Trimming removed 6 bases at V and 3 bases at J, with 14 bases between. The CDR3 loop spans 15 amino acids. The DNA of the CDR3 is TGTGCCAGCAGATCTTGGGGGGCCGACACCGGGGAGCTGTTTTTT. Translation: CASRSWGADTGELFF.

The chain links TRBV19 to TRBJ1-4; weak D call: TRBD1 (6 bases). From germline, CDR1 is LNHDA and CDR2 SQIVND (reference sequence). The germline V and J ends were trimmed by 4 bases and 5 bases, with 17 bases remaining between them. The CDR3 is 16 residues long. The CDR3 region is CASSTSGQIGNEKLFF. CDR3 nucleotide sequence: TGTGCCAGTAGTACCTCCGGACAGATCGGGAATGAAAAACTGTTTTTT.

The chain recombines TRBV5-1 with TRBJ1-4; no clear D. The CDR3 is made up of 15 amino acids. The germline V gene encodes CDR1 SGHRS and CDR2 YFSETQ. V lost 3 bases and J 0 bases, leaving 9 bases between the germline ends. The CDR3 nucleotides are TGCGCCAGCAGCTGGAACACTGCAACTAATGAAAAACTGTTTTTT. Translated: CASSWNTATNEKLFF.

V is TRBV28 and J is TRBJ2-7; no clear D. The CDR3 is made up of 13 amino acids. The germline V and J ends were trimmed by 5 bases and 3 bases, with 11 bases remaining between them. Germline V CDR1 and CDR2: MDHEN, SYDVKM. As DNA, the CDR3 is TGTGCCAGCAGTATAAGGGCCCGCTACGAGCAGTACTTC. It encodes CASSIRARYEQYF.

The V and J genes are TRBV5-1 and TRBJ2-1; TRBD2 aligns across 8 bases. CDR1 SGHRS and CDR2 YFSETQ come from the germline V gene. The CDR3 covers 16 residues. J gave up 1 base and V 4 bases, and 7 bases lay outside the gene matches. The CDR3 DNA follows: TGCGCCAGCAGCCTAGGACTAGCCTCGTCCTACAATGAGCAGTTCTTC. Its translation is CASSLGLASSYNEQFF.

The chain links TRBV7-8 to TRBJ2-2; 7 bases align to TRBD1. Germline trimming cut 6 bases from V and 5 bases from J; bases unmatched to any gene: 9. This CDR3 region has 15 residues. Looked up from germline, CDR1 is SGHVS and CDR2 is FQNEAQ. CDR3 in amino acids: CASRLGTVYTGELFF. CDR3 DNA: TGTGCCAGCAGACTTGGGACAGTGTATACCGGGGAGCTGTTTTTT.

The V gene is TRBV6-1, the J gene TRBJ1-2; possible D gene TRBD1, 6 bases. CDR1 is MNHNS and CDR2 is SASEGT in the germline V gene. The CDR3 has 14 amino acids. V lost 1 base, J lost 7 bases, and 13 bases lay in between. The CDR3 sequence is CASSEVGGRFGYTF. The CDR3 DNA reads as TGTGCCAGCAGTGAAGTGGGGGGGCGGTTTGGCTACACCTTC.

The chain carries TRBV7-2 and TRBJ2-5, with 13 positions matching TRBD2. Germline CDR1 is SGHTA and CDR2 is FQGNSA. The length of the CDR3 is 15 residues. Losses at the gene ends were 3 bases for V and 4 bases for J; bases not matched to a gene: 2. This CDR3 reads CASSLGTSGAETQYF. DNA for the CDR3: TGTGCCAGCAGCTTGGGGACTAGCGGGGCAGAGACCCAGTACTTC.

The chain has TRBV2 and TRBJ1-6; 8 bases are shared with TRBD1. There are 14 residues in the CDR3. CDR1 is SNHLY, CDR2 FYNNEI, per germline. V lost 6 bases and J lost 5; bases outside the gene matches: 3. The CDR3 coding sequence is TGTGCCAGCAGCGGACAGGGCCATAATTCACCCCTCCACTTT. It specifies CASSGQGHNSPLHF.

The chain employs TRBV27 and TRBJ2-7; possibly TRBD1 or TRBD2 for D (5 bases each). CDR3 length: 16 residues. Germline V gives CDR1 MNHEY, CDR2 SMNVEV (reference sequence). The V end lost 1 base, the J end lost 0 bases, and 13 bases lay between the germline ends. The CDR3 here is CASSLWNSGSSYEQYF. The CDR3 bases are TGTGCCAGCAGTTTATGGAATTCAGGGAGCTCCTACGAGCAGTACTTC.

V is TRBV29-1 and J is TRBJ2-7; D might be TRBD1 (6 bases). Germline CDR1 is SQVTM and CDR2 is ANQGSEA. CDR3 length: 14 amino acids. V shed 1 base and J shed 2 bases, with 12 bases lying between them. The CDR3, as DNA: TGCAGCGTTGAAGGGGGGCAGGGAGCCTACGAGCAGTACTTC. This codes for CSVEGGQGAYEQYF.

CDR3 amino acids: CASSVGPVNTEAFF. The DNA for the CDR3 is TGTGCCAGCTCAGTGGGACCGGTGAACACTGAAGCTTTCTTT. The chain joins TRBV18 to TRBJ1-1, with D maybe TRBD1 (5 bases). Germline-derived CDR1 and CDR2 are KGHSH and LQKENI. CDR3 length: 14 amino acids. Trimming shortened V by 5 bases and J by 0 bases, and 10 bases separated the two germline ends.

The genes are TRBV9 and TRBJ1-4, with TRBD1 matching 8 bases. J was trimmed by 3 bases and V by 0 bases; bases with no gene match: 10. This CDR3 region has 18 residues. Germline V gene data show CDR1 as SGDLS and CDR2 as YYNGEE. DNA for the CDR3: TGTGCCAGCAGCGTAGGGGTGGTGATGGGACAGGCTAATGAAAAACTGTTTTTT. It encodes CASSVGVVMGQANEKLFF.

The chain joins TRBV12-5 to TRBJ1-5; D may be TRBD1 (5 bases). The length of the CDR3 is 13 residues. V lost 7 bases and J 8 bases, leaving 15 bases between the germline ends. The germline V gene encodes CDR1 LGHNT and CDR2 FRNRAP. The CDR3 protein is CASAPDGGEPQHF. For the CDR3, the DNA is TGTGCTAGTGCCCCGGACGGGGGGGAGCCCCAGCATTTT.

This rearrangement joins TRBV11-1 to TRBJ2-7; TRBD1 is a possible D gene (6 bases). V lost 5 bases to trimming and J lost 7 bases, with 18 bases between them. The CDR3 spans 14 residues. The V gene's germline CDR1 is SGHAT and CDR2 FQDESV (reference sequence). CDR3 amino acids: CASSLSGRGLEQYF. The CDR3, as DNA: TGTGCCAGCAGCCTGTCGGGCAGGGGCCTGGAGCAGTACTTC.

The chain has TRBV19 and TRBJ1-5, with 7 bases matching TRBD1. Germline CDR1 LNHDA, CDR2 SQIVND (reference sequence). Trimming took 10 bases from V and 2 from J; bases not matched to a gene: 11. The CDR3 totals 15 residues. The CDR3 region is CATHLQGNGNQPQHF. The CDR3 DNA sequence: TGTGCCACCCATTTACAGGGGAACGGCAATCAGCCCCAGCATTTT.

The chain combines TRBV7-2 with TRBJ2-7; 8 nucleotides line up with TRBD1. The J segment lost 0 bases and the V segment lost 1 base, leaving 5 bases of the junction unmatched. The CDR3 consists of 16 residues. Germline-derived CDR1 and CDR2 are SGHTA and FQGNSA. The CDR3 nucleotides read TGTGCCAGCAGCTTAGTTGGGCAGGGGGCCTCCTACGAGCAGTACTTC. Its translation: CASSLVGQGASYEQYF.

The CDR3 coding sequence is TGTGCCAGCAGTTCCACCAAGCGGGGGGGCTACGAGCAGTACTTC. Translating it yields CASSSTKRGGYEQYF. The chain couples TRBV28 to TRBJ2-7; 10 nucleotides agree with TRBD2. Germline CDR1 is MDHEN and CDR2 is SYDVKM. V lost 4 bases and J lost 3; bases outside the gene matches: 6. The CDR3 is made up of 15 amino acids.

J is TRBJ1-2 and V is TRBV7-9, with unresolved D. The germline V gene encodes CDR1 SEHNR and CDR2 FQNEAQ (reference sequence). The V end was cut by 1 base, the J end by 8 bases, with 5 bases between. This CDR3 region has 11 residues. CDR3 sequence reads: CASSLETGYTF. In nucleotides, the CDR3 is TGTGCCAGCAGCTTAGAGACAGGCTACACCTTC.

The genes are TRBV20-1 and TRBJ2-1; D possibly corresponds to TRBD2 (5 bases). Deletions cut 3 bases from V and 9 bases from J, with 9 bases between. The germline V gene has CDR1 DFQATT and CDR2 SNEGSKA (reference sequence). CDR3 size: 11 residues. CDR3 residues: CSASLAGEQFF. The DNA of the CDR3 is TGCAGTGCTAGCCTAGCCGGTGAGCAGTTCTTC.